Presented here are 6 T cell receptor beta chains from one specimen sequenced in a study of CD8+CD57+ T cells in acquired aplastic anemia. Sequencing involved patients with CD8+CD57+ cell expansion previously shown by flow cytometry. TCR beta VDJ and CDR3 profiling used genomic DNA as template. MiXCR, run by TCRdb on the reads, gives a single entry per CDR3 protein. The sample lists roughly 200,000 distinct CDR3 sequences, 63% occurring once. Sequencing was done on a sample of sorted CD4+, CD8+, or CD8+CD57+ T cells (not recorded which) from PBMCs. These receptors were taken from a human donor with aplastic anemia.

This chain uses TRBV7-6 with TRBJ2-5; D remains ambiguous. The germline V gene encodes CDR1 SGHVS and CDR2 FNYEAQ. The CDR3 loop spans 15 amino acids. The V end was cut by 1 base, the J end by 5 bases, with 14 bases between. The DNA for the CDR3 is TGTGCCAGCAGCTTAGTAATCGGACCTCAGGAGACCCAGTACTTC. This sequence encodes CASSLVIGPQETQYF. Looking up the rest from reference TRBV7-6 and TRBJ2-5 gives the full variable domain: GAGVSQSPRYKVTKRGQDVALRCDPISGHVSLYWYRQALGQGPEFLTYFNYEAQQDKSGLPNDRFSAERPEGSISTLTIQRTEQRDSAMYRCASSLVIGPQETQYFGPGTRLLVL.

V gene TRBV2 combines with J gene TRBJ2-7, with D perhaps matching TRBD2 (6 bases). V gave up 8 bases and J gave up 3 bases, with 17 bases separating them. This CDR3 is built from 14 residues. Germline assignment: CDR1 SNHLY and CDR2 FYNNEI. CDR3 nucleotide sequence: TGTGCCAGCTTGGAGGGGCAGCTCCGCTACGAGCAGTACTTC. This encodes CASLEGQLRYEQYF.

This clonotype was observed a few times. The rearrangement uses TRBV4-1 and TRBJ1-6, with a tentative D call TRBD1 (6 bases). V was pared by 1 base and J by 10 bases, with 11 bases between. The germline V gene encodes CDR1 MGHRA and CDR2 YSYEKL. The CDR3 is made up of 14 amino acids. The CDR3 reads CASSQAQGRSPLHF. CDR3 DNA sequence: TGCGCCAGCAGCCAAGCCCAGGGGAGGTCACCCCTCCACTTT.

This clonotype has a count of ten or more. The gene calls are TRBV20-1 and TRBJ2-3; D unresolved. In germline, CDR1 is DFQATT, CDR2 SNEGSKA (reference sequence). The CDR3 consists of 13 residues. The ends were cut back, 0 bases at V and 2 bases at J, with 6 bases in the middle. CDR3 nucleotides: TGCAGTGCTAGAGACCTAGTCACAGATACGCAGTATTTT. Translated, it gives CSARDLVTDTQYF.

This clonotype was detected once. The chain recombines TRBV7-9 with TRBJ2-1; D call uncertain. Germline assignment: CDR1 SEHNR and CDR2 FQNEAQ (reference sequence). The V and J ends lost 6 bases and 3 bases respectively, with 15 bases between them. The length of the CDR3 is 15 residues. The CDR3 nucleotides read TGTGCCAGCAGTTATACCAGCAGTGACTACAATGAGCAGTTCTTC. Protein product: CASSYTSSDYNEQFF.

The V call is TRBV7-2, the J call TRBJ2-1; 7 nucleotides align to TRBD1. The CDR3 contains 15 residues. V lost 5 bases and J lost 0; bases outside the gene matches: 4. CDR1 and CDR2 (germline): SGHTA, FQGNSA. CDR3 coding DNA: TGTGCCAGCAGCCGGGGACAGAGCTCCTACAATGAGCAGTTCTTC. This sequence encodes CASSRGQSSYNEQFF.